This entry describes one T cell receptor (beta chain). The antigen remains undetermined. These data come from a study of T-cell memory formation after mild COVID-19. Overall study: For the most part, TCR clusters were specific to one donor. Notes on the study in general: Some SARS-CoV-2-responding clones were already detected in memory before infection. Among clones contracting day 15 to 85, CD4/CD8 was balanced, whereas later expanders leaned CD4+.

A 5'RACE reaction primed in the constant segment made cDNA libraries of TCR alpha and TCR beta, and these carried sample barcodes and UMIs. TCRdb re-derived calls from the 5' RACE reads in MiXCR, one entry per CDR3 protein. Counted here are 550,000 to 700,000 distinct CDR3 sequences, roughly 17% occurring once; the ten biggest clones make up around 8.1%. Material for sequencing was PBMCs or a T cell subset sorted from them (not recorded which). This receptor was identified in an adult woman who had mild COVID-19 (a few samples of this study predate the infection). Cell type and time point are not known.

The CDR3 DNA sequence: TGTGCCAGCAGTTTTCTAACGCGGACCTACAATGAGCAGTTCTTC. Its translation: CASSFLTRTYNEQFF. The gene calls are TRBV27 and TRBJ2-1; D not certain. The germline V gene encodes CDR1 MNHEY and CDR2 SMNVEV (reference sequence). The V gene lost 3 bases and the J gene lost 2 bases, with 11 bases spanning the gap. There are 15 residues in the CDR3.